Each of the 10 T cell receptor beta chains below was sequenced from the same sample in a study of blood T cell repertoires in COVID-19 (dated by TCRdb to about 2020). The library was generated by the immunoSEQ multiplex PCR assay. Held by TCRdb, this immuneACCESS table contains in-frame sequences only and omits some clones. Under half of the omission traces to an unresolved V gene where checked; the cause of the rest is unknown. The sample data list 120,000 or so clones, and 70% to 90% of these were observed just once. Clones ranked in the top ten supply less than 2% of the sample. Sequencing was done on a sample of peripheral blood. The receptors originated from a human donor in a cohort sampled during active COVID-19.

The CDR3 is CASSKTTGTGLFEQYF. CDR3 coding DNA: TGTGCCAGTAGTAAAACTACCGGGACAGGGTTATTCGAGCAGTACTTC. V usage is TRBV19 and J usage is TRBJ2-7; TRBD1 agrees at 9 bases. The CDR3 contains 16 residues. Germline V gene data show CDR1 as LNHDA and CDR2 as SQIVND (reference sequence). V lost 4 bases to trimming and J lost 6 bases; unmatched junction nucleotides: 13. The full variable domain, in which reference TRBV19 and TRBJ2-7 provide the parts outside the CDR3, is DGGITQSPKYLFRKEGQNVTLSCEQNLNHDAMYWYRQDPGQGLRLIYYSQIVNDFQKGDIAEGYSVSREKKESFPLTVTSAQKNPTAFYLCASSKTTGTGLFEQYFGPGTRLTVT.

V is TRBV14 and J is TRBJ1-1; D is uncertain. Trimming took 6 bases from V and 6 from J, leaving 20 bases between them. Germline lookup yields CDR1 SGHDN and CDR2 FVKESK. The CDR3 extends over 15 amino acids. The CDR3 protein is CASRPLDPLLPEAFF. The CDR3 DNA reads as TGTGCCAGCAGGCCACTAGACCCCCTCCTCCCTGAAGCTTTCTTT.

The chain recombines TRBV18 with TRBJ1-3; D is undetermined. V dropped 0 bases and J dropped 1 base, with 13 bases sitting between them. Looked up from germline, CDR1 is KGHSH and CDR2 is LQKENI. The CDR3 sequence is 17 residues long. The DNA of the CDR3 is TGTGCCAGCTCACCACCAGCCCGAGGGTGGTCTGGAAACACCATATATTTT. Protein sequence: CASSPPARGWSGNTIYF.

This chain joins TRBV19 and TRBJ2-7; 8 bases map to TRBD1. CDR1 and CDR2 from the germline V gene are LNHDA and SQIVND (reference sequence). V gave up 1 base and J gave up 8 bases; unmatched junction bases: 4. The CDR3 is 13 residues long. CDR3 coding DNA: TGTGCCAGTAGTATAGCTCCAGGGGGCAAGCAGTACTTC. Translation gives CASSIAPGGKQYF.

V usage is TRBV5-5 and J usage is TRBJ2-7, with 14 bases lining up with TRBD2. This CDR3 is 16 amino acids long. The germline V gene encodes CDR1 SGHKS and CDR2 YYEKEE (reference sequence). The V gene end was trimmed by 4 bases and the J gene end by 3 bases; junction bases not matched to a gene: 6. CDR3 region: CASSPGLAGGYYEQYF. The CDR3 region has the DNA TGTGCCAGCAGCCCCGGACTAGCGGGGGGATACTACGAGCAGTACTTC.

This chain joins TRBV10-3 and TRBJ2-1; D gene uncertain. V shed 0 bases and J shed 3 bases, with 12 bases lying between them. CDR3 size: 16 residues. The germline V gene encodes CDR1 ENHRY and CDR2 SYGVKD. The CDR3 reads CAISESVQADYNEQFF. The CDR3 DNA follows: TGTGCCATCAGTGAGTCAGTGCAGGCTGACTACAATGAGCAGTTCTTC.

V and J are TRBV11-2 and TRBJ2-1; 8 positions agree with TRBD2. CDR3 length: 14 amino acids. Germline assignment: CDR1 SGHAT and CDR2 FQNNGV. V shed 7 bases, J shed 15 bases, and the junction held 17 bases outside the gene matches. CDR3 amino acids: CASKVSIGREDRFF. The DNA for the CDR3 is TGTGCCAGCAAGGTTTCGATAGGGCGGGAGGATAGGTTCTTC.

The J gene is TRBJ2-1, the V gene TRBV5-4, with 8 bases aligning to TRBD1. The CDR3 covers 15 residues. Germline lookup yields CDR1 SGHNT and CDR2 YYREEE (reference sequence). The J segment lost 3 bases and the V segment lost 3 bases, leaving 5 bases of the junction unmatched. The CDR3 DNA reads TGTGCCAGCAGCTCGGGACAGGCGAACTACAATGAGCAGTTCTTC. Translated: CASSSGQANYNEQFF.

V gene TRBV13 combines with J gene TRBJ2-7; possibly TRBD1 for D (5 bases). CDR1 is PRHDT and CDR2 is FYEKMQ in the germline V gene (reference sequence). The CDR3 consists of 12 residues. V lost 4 bases and J 6 bases, leaving 10 bases between the germline ends. The CDR3 is CASSSDSAEQYF. The CDR3 region has the DNA TGTGCCAGCAGCTCCGACAGTGCCGAGCAGTACTTC. Full variable domain (outside the CDR3, taken from reference TRBV13 and TRBJ2-7): AAGVIQSPRHLIKEKRETATLKCYPIPRHDTVYWYQQGPGQDPQFLISFYEKMQSDKGSIPDRFSAQQFSDYHSELNMSSLELGDSALYFCASSSDSAEQYFGPGTRLTVT.

This rearrangement joins TRBV7-9 to TRBJ1-1; the D gene is possibly TRBD1 (6 bases). The CDR3 is made up of 13 amino acids. Per germline, CDR1 SEHNR and CDR2 FQNEAQ (reference sequence). Trimming cost V 7 bases and J 3 bases, with 12 bases left between them. The CDR3 DNA reads TGTGCCAGCACCTCCTGGGGGCACACTGAAGCTTTCTTT. As protein: CASTSWGHTEAFF.